This T cell receptor (beta chain) was sequenced for a study of blood T cell repertoires in COVID-19. Looking at the study overall: T cells, B-cell-depleted T cells, or PBMCs supplied cDNA or gDNA.

Original processing methods: Estimation of nucleated cell counts was performed using reference gene primer amplification. Sequenced by immunoSEQ multiplex PCR; TCRdb stores in-frame clones only, minus some. D and trimming were read from the DNA, whereas the V and J calls and clone size are those reported in that table. Seen here are over 20,000 clones, almost 90% observed once, and the top ten hold roughly 16%. Germline lookup yields CDR1 KGHDR and CDR2 SFDVKD. The V segment lost 3 bases and the J segment 4 bases; nucleotides outside the gene matches: 3. The CDR3 loop spans 14 amino acids. The TCR sequence derives from a man between 65 and 85 years old with acute or convalescent COVID-19. Sequences were obtained from peripheral blood. V gene TRBV24-1 combines with J gene TRBJ2-3, with 7 bases identical to TRBD1. The CDR3, as DNA: TGTGCCACCAGTGATCGTACAGGGGCAGATACGCAGTATTTT. It specifies CATSDRTGADTQYF.